The 26 T cell receptor beta chains below were found in one sample sequenced in a study of metastatic and nonmetastatic thyroid tumors. Patients underwent thyroid surgery, and none had received any treatment before it. TCRdb re-called the PCR reads with MiXCR. The table has 12,000 to 15,000 clones, 3.6% seen once. Material: tumor tissue. Receptors originate from a female donor with papillary thyroid cancer or a benign thyroid nodule (not recorded which). Some clones in this sample may be carry-over from other donors' samples.

The genes are TRBV6-1 and TRBJ2-3, with a tentative D call TRBD2 (5 bases). Germline V gene sequence: CDR1 MNHNS, CDR2 SASEGT. V was cut by 6 bases and J by 0 bases, with 10 bases left in between. The CDR3 sequence is 14 residues long. The CDR3 nucleotides are TGTGCCAGCAGCCCGAGGACTAGCACAGATACGCAGTATTTT. Translated, it gives CASSPRTSTDTQYF.

This clone was observed many times. This sequence joins TRBV6-2 or TRBV6-3 and TRBJ2-1; TRBD2 matches 11 bases. This CDR3 is built from 17 residues. Germline values: CDR1 MNHEY, CDR2 SVGEGT. The J segment lost 4 bases and the V segment lost 3 bases, leaving 8 bases of the junction unmatched. In DNA form, the CDR3 reads TGTGCCAGCAGTTATCTAGCGGGAGGAACCTCATACAATGAGCAGTTCTTC. Translation gives CASSYLAGGTSYNEQFF.

The chain uses TRBV5-1 and TRBJ1-5; D is possibly TRBD1 (5 bases). This CDR3 contains 15 residues. Germline lookup yields CDR1 SGHRS and CDR2 YFSETQ. V gave up 3 bases and J gave up 2 bases, with 12 bases separating them. The CDR3 reads CASSSEGVGNQPQHF. For the CDR3, the DNA is TGCGCCAGCAGCTCTGAAGGGGTTGGCAATCAGCCCCAGCATTTT. Using reference TRBV5-1 and TRBJ1-5 for the parts outside the CDR3, the full variable domain is KAGVTQTPRYLIKTRGQQVTLSCSPISGHRSVSWYQQTPGQGLQFLFEYFSETQRNKGNFPGRFSGRQFSNSRSEMNVSTLELGDSALYLCASSSEGVGNQPQHFGDGTRLSIL.

This clone was counted only a few times. One end of the junction is discordant with germline, which a read error may explain. The V call is TRBV6-1, the J call TRBJ2-7, with D possibly being TRBD1 (6 bases). The CDR3 length is 12 residues. Germline assignment: CDR1 MNHNS and CDR2 SASEGT. In DNA, the CDR3 is TGTACCAGCAGAGAAGTACAGGGACGTCAATACTTC. Amino acids: CTSREVQGRQYF.

The chain uses TRBV30 and TRBJ2-1; 8 bases line up with TRBD1. V gave up 2 bases and J gave up 4 bases; unmatched junction bases: 4. The length of the CDR3 is 14 residues. Germline CDR1 and CDR2: GTSNPN and SVGIG (reference sequence). The CDR3 sequence is CAWSSDRGYNEQFF. The DNA of the CDR3 is TGTGCCTGGAGTAGTGACAGGGGATACAATGAGCAGTTCTTC. Full variable domain (rest looked up from reference TRBV30 and TRBJ2-1): SQTIHQWPATLVQPVGSPLSLECTVEGTSNPNLYWYRQAAGRGLQLLFYSVGIGQISSEVPQNLSASRPQDRQFILSSKKLLLSDSGFYLCAWSSDRGYNEQFFGPGTRLTVL.

This clone was found a few times. The V call is TRBV6-1, the J call TRBJ1-1; no reliable D call. V was pared by 6 bases and J by 1 base, with 3 bases between. The CDR3 extends over 11 amino acids. Germline values: CDR1 MNHNS, CDR2 SASEGT. The CDR3, as DNA: TGTGCCAGCAGACAGAACACTGAAGCTTTCTTT. Translated: CASRQNTEAFF.

The rearrangement joins TRBV10-1 to TRBJ2-1; 7 bases are shared with TRBD1. Germline-derived CDR1 and CDR2 are WNHNN and SYGVQD (reference sequence). Trimming cost V 0 bases and J 4 bases; bases outside gene matches: 3. There are 15 residues in the CDR3. CDR3 sequence (DNA): TGCGCCAGCAGTGAGTCGGGACAGCTTTACAATGAGCAGTTCTTC. Its translation: CASSESGQLYNEQFF.

This sequence joins TRBV5-6 and TRBJ2-6; a possible D gene is TRBD2 (5 bases). V was cut by 1 base and J by 4 bases, with 18 bases left in between. The CDR3 is 18 residues long. The germline V gene has CDR1 SGHDT and CDR2 YYEEEE. CDR3 protein: CASSLLSANTGGANVLTF. The CDR3 DNA reads as TGTGCCAGCAGCTTGTTGTCCGCCAACACGGGGGGGGCCAACGTCCTGACTTTC.

This rearrangement joins TRBV20-1 to TRBJ2-2; possible D gene TRBD1, 6 bases. The CDR3 runs 14 residues. Germline V CDR1 and CDR2: DFQATT, SNEGSKA (reference sequence). V gave up 5 bases and J gave up 1 base, with 11 bases separating them. As DNA, the CDR3 is TGCAGTGCTTCCGGGACAAGGAACACCGGGGAGCTGTTTTTT. This codes for CSASGTRNTGELFF.

The rearrangement links TRBV28 to TRBJ1-1; D is unclear. Germline CDR1 reads MDHEN; CDR2 reads SYDVKM. V gave up 6 bases and J gave up 2 bases, with 7 bases separating them. The CDR3 is made up of 12 amino acids. The CDR3 coding sequence is TGTGCCAGCAGAGCAGGTAACACTGAAGCTTTCTTT. Protein: CASRAGNTEAFF.

This clone showed up just a few times. The CDR3 DNA is TGTGCCAGCAGTGAAGAGCGGGGGGGCCCAGATACGCAGTATTTT. Its translation is CASSEERGGPDTQYF. V gene TRBV6-1 combines with J gene TRBJ2-3; 10 nucleotides agree with TRBD2. After removal of 1 base from V and 4 bases from J, the junction contained 2 bases not matched to a gene. Germline loops: CDR1 MNHNS, CDR2 SASEGT. This CDR3 is built from 15 residues.

This clone was detected a few times. The J gene is TRBJ1-2, the V gene TRBV18, with D possibly matching TRBD1 (6 bases). Germline assignment: CDR1 KGHSH and CDR2 LQKENI. The ends were cut back, 8 bases at V and 2 bases at J, with 12 bases in the middle. The CDR3 loop spans 13 amino acids. The CDR3, as DNA: TGTGCCAGCACCCGGGACAACAACTATGGCTACACCTTC. It is translated as CASTRDNNYGYTF.

Note on this clone: A junction end diverges from the germline sequence, so it may reflect a read error. The chain is built from TRBV6-8 and TRBJ2-3, with D possibly TRBD2 on 5 matching bases. The CDR3 runs to 12 residues. Germline loops: CDR1 MNHGY, CDR2 SAAAGT. CDR3 residues: CASSDGGATQYF. In nucleotides, the CDR3 is TGCGCCAGCAGTGATGGAGGTGCTACGCAGTATTTT.

The rearrangement uses TRBV6-5 and TRBJ1-5, with 10 bases identical to TRBD1. The V segment lost 5 bases and the J segment 7 bases; nucleotides outside the gene matches: 11. Looked up from germline, CDR1 is MNHEY and CDR2 is SVGAGI. The CDR3 contains 16 residues. This CDR3 reads CASSARDRGLRQPQHF. The CDR3 DNA is TGTGCCAGCAGTGCTCGAGACAGGGGGCTACGGCAGCCCCAGCATTTT.

This clone has a handful of counts. The gene calls are TRBV6-2 or TRBV6-3 and TRBJ2-7; D not certain. Germline V lookup: CDR1 MNHEY, CDR2 SVGEGT. The V end lost 2 bases, the J end lost 7 bases, and 9 bases lay between the germline ends. The CDR3 covers 12 residues. CDR3 nucleotides: TGTGCCAGCAGTTACGAGGTCGGAGAGCAGTACTTC. This translates into CASSYEVGEQYF.

Concerning this clone itself: The junction shows a germline mismatch at one end, possibly a read error. The chain combines TRBV27 with TRBJ2-2, with D perhaps given as TRBD1 or TRBD2 (7 bases each). The CDR3 is made up of 15 amino acids. Germline CDR1 reads MNHEY; CDR2 reads SMNVEV (reference sequence). The CDR3 DNA is TGTGCCAGCAGTCCCAGACAGGGTACGAGCGGGGATCTGTTTTTT. Amino acid sequence: CASSPRQGTSGDLFF.

This clone is labeled medium-sized. The J gene is TRBJ1-2, the V gene TRBV28, with a tentative D call TRBD1 (6 bases). The CDR3 is 16 amino acids. Germline CDR1 reads MDHEN; CDR2 reads SYDVKM. Trimming removed 3 bases at V and 4 bases at J, with 18 bases between. The CDR3 sequence is CASSFGGGDTIYGYTF. The CDR3 bases are TGTGCCAGCAGTTTTGGGGGGGGGGACACCATCTATGGCTACACCTTC.

This clone was picked up a small number of times. The chain has TRBV6-1 and TRBJ1-1; TRBD1 might be the D (6 bases). Per germline, CDR1 MNHNS and CDR2 SASEGT. V dropped 11 bases and J dropped 2 bases, with 15 bases sitting between them. This CDR3 region has 13 residues. CDR3 coding DNA: TGTGCCGGGGGGAAGACAGGAAACACTGAAGCTTTCTTT. Its translation: CAGGKTGNTEAFF.

The chain joins TRBV6-4 to TRBJ2-2, with D unclear. Germline CDR1 is MRHNA and CDR2 is SNTAGT. The CDR3 has 14 amino acids. V was cut by 6 bases and J by 4 bases, with 12 bases left in between. In nucleotides, the CDR3 is TGTGCCAGCAGAAGTGGGCCGTTCACCGGGGAGCTGTTTTTT. Protein sequence: CASRSGPFTGELFF.

The rearrangement joins TRBV7-2 to TRBJ2-5; tentatively, D is TRBD2 (5 bases). There are 14 residues in the CDR3. V lost 1 base to trimming and J lost 1 base, with 7 bases between them. CDR1 SGHTA and CDR2 FQGNSA come from the germline V gene. This CDR3 is CASSLGGLQETQYF. Written as DNA, the CDR3 is TGTGCCAGCAGCTTAGGCGGGCTCCAAGAGACCCAGTACTTC.

This clone was seen a handful of times. The chain links TRBV27 to TRBJ2-7; 9 nucleotides match TRBD2. The CDR3 runs to 13 residues. Germline V gene sequence: CDR1 MNHEY, CDR2 SMNVEV (reference sequence). Trimming removed 8 bases from V and 6 bases from J; junction bases left unmatched: 8. The CDR3 sequence is CASGAGGTTEQYF. In DNA, the CDR3 is TGTGCCAGCGGGGCGGGAGGGACTACCGAGCAGTACTTC.

This clone was picked up a small number of times. The CDR3 spells CATSPPGIRETQYF. The CDR3 DNA is TGTGCCACCAGTCCACCAGGCATCCGAGAGACCCAGTACTTC. V gene TRBV24-1 combines with J gene TRBJ2-5, with no clear D. Trimming left V 6 bases short and J 4 bases short, with 14 bases between. Germline-derived CDR1 and CDR2 are KGHDR and SFDVKD. The length of the CDR3 is 14 residues.

The chain has TRBV6-4 and TRBJ2-2, with 12 nucleotides matching TRBD2. Trimming took 10 bases from V and 4 from J; bases not matched to a gene: 1. CDR3 length: 13 amino acids. The germline V gene encodes CDR1 MRHNA and CDR2 SNTAGT. CDR3 DNA: TGTGCCACTAGCGGGAGGGCCACCGGGGAGCTGTTTTTT. Translating gives CATSGRATGELFF.

The chain recombines TRBV20-1 with TRBJ1-1; no clear D. With 4 bases removed from V and 1 base from J, the gap between germline ends came to 16 bases. Germline V gene data show CDR1 as DFQATT and CDR2 as SNEGSKA (reference sequence). The CDR3 totals 15 residues. CDR3 amino acids: CSAIKVGGGNTEAFF. The CDR3 DNA is TGCAGTGCTATTAAGGTGGGAGGAGGGAACACTGAAGCTTTCTTT.

In this sample, this clone turned up a few times. Additional DNA sequences in this sample encode the identical CDR3. The chain combines TRBV6-2 or TRBV6-3 with TRBJ2-5; D is unclear. Germline V gene data show CDR1 as MNHEY and CDR2 as SVGEGT. This CDR3 has 11 amino acids. V lost 2 bases, J lost 4 bases, and 2 bases lay in between. The CDR3 loop reads CASSYGETQYF. As DNA, the CDR3 is TGTGCCAGCAGTTACGGAGAGACCCAGTACTTC.

A few counts support this clone. A much larger clone lies a single base off, so this may be a read error. The sample holds other DNA sequences that translate to the same CDR3. The chain is built from TRBV6-4 and TRBJ2-2; no clear D. The CDR3 totals 13 residues. Per the germline V gene, CDR1 is MRHNA and CDR2 is SNTAGT. This chain's CDR3 is CASSNSDGGELFF. The CDR3 bases are TGTGCCAGCAGTAACTCGGACGGCGGCGAGCTGTTTTTT.